This TCR beta chain was observed in a study of T cell responses to AZD1222 COVID-19 vaccine. The study's findings and limits: Regions left unmutated in variants are reportedly the target of nearly half of spike-specific TCRs. Spike-specific TCR breadth and depth rose after two AZD1222 doses. Across spike, vaccine-associated CD4 TCRs were found, dominant at 160-218 and 743-854.

As regards this clone: Its antigen is currently unknown.

Some clones are missing from TCRdb's copy, which holds only in-frame ones; the method was immunoSEQ multiplex PCR. Found here are more than 85,000 clones, roughly nine tenths of them singletons; the top ten hold 7.5%. This CDR3 is 14 amino acids long. Trimming took 0 bases from V and 6 from J, leaving 9 bases between them. The germline V gene encodes CDR1 SGHTS and CDR2 YDEGEE. This chain links TRBV5-8 with TRBJ1-4; no clear D gene. The receptor was derived from an adult in good health. This material consisted of peripheral blood, taken on day 0 of AZD1222 vaccination. CDR3 loop: CASSLEGLHEKLFF. The CDR3 DNA reads as TGTGCCAGCAGCTTGGAAGGTCTTCATGAAAAACTGTTTTTT.